Below are 29 T cell receptor beta chains sequenced from a single sample in a study of blood T cell repertoires in COVID-19. Repertoires were generated with immunoSEQ multiplex PCR, while TCRdb's copy carries only in-frame clones and drops some. The sample includes roughly 380,000 clones, around nine tenths seen only once; the top ten take under 2%. The sample consisted of peripheral blood. These TCRs come from a woman between 40 and 50 years old with COVID-19, enrolled during active disease.

This clone was detected only once. V and J are TRBV5-1 and TRBJ2-2; 7 bases align to TRBD2. CDR1 and CDR2 from the germline V gene are SGHRS and YFSETQ. This CDR3 spans 17 amino acids. V lost 0 bases, J lost 5 bases, and 10 bases stayed unmatched. In nucleotides, the CDR3 is TGCGCCAGCAGCTTGGCCACGGGCGGGAGTCGTACCGGGGAGCTGTTTTTT. As protein: CASSLATGGSRTGELFF.

This clone was seen a single time. This chain joins TRBV13 and TRBJ1-1; 8 nucleotides match TRBD1. There are 14 residues in the CDR3. Germline V gives CDR1 PRHDT, CDR2 FYEKMQ (reference sequence). Germline trimming cut 4 bases from V and 3 bases from J; bases unmatched to any gene: 4. CDR3 in DNA: TGTGCCAGCAGCTCCGACAGGGGCCACACTGAAGCTTTCTTT. This translates into CASSSDRGHTEAFF.

The chain joins TRBV4-3 to TRBJ2-1; 7 nucleotides match TRBD1. J lost 9 bases, V lost 0 bases, and 8 bases had no gene match. This CDR3 has 15 amino acids. Germline V gene lookup returns CDR1 LGHNA and CDR2 YSLEER. The CDR3 spells CASSQESSGGTEQFF. As DNA, the CDR3 is TGCGCCAGCAGCCAAGAATCCTCAGGGGGAACTGAGCAGTTCTTC.

The chain couples TRBV15 to TRBJ1-6; no clear D gene. V was pared by 1 base and J by 4 bases, with 8 bases between. CDR3 length: 15 amino acids. Looked up from germline, CDR1 is LNHNV and CDR2 is YYDKDF (reference sequence). CDR3 in amino acids: CATSRGAGYNSPLHF. CDR3 coding DNA: TGTGCCACCAGCAGAGGGGCGGGGTATAATTCACCCCTCCACTTT.

This clone has a handful of counts. The chain combines TRBV19 with TRBJ2-7; 9 positions agree with TRBD2. Germline assignment: CDR1 LNHDA and CDR2 SQIVND (reference sequence). CDR3 length: 15 residues. Unmatched junction bases numbered 15, after V lost 7 bases and J lost 8 bases. CDR3 DNA: TGTGCCAGTACCCCGACCACTAGCGGGCTCTTTAAGCAGTACTTC. Amino acids: CASTPTTSGLFKQYF. The full variable domain, completed using reference TRBV19 and TRBJ2-7, is DGGITQSPKYLFRKEGQNVTLSCEQNLNHDAMYWYRQDPGQGLRLIYYSQIVNDFQKGDIAEGYSVSREKKESFPLTVTSAQKNPTAFYLCASTPTTSGLFKQYFGPGTRLTVT.

The rearrangement uses TRBV7-2 and TRBJ1-5; D ambiguous. Trimming took 1 base from V and 6 from J, leaving 7 bases between them. Germline V CDR1 and CDR2: SGHTA, FQGNSA. The CDR3 extends over 13 amino acids. This CDR3 reads CASSLGPGQPQHF. CDR3 bases: TGTGCCAGCAGCTTAGGTCCGGGTCAGCCCCAGCATTTT. The entire variable domain, with the rest obtained from reference TRBV7-2 and TRBJ1-5, is as follows: GAGVSQSPSNKVTEKGKDVELRCDPISGHTALYWYRQSLGQGLEFLIYFQGNSAPDKSGLPSDRFSAERTGGSVSTLTIQRTQQEDSAVYLCASSLGPGQPQHFGDGTRLSIL.

The rearrangement uses TRBV6-5 and TRBJ1-2, with D possibly being TRBD1 (6 bases). V gave up 7 bases and J gave up 5 bases, with 20 bases separating them. The V gene's germline CDR1 is MNHEY and CDR2 SVGAGI. This CDR3 is 15 amino acids long. CDR3 DNA sequence: TGTGCCAGCACTATGAATTCGGACAGCCTATATGGCTACACCTTC. Its protein product is CASTMNSDSLYGYTF.

V is TRBV5-4 and J is TRBJ1-6; 8 bases align to TRBD1. This CDR3 spans 16 amino acids. Trimming cost V 3 bases and J 4 bases; bases outside gene matches: 6. In germline, CDR1 is SGHNT, CDR2 YYREEE (reference sequence). CDR3 loop: CASSSSRDRYNSPLHF. CDR3 coding DNA: TGTGCCAGCAGCTCGAGCCGGGACAGGTATAATTCACCCCTCCACTTT.

The chain uses TRBV5-6 and TRBJ1-1; the D gene is possibly TRBD1 (5 bases). V shed 6 bases and J shed 4 bases, with 16 bases lying between them. The CDR3 has 14 residues. Germline V gene sequence: CDR1 SGHDT, CDR2 YYEEEE. CDR3 sequence reads: CASTHQTGVTEAFF. The CDR3 DNA is TGTGCCAGCACGCATCAGACGGGGGTCACTGAAGCTTTCTTT. Full variable domain (missing parts from reference TRBV5-6 and TRBJ1-1): DAGVTQSPTHLIKTRGQQVTLRCSPKSGHDTVSWYQQALGQGPQFIFQYYEEEERQRGNFPDRFSGHQFPNYSSELNVNALLLGDSALYLCASTHQTGVTEAFFGQGTRLTVV.

This clone was seen only a few times. The chain links TRBV5-4 to TRBJ1-5; the match to TRBD1 covers 10 bases. V shed 4 bases, J shed 6 bases, and the junction held 10 bases outside the gene matches. The CDR3 has 16 residues. The germline V gene has CDR1 SGHNT and CDR2 YYREEE (reference sequence). CDR3 bases: TGTGCCAGCAGCGGGAGGGGGACAGGGGAACCTCAGCCCCAGCATTTT. It codes for CASSGRGTGEPQPQHF.

The CDR3 DNA sequence: TGTGCCAGCAGCTTAGGGGGGGGATGGCCAAACGAGGAGACCCAGTACTTC. It encodes CASSLGGGWPNEETQYF. The chain links TRBV7-2 to TRBJ2-5; 7 nucleotides match TRBD2. The germline CDR1 and CDR2 sequences are SGHTA and FQGNSA. The CDR3 totals 17 residues. V shed 1 base and J 5 bases; nucleotides not matched to a gene: 13.

V is TRBV7-9 and J is TRBJ1-1; unclear D gene. The CDR3 has 14 residues. V gave up 5 bases and J gave up 5 bases, with 15 bases separating them. The germline V gene encodes CDR1 SEHNR and CDR2 FQNEAQ (reference sequence). DNA of the CDR3: TGTGCCAGCAGCCTTGAGCCGGGGAGAACTGAAGCTTTCTTT. This codes for CASSLEPGRTEAFF.

This clone appeared a single time. The gene calls are TRBV7-8 and TRBJ1-1; D is uncertain. This CDR3 contains 15 residues. CDR1 is SGHVS, CDR2 FQNEAQ, per germline. V gave up 1 base and J gave up 1 base, with 10 bases separating them. CDR3 loop: CASSLGIRENTEAFF. CDR3 nucleotide sequence: TGTGCCAGCAGCTTAGGGATTCGGGAGAACACTGAAGCTTTCTTT.

This chain uses TRBV10-3 with TRBJ1-3, with D tentatively TRBD1 (6 bases). The V gene lost 4 bases and the J gene lost 2 bases, with 12 bases spanning the gap. The germline gives CDR1 ENHRY, CDR2 SYGVKD. This CDR3 is built from 15 residues. The CDR3 region has the DNA TGTGCCATCAGTGGATTTCAGGGGCCTGGAAACACCATATATTTT. Encoded protein: CAISGFQGPGNTIYF.

In this sample, this clone turned up once. V gene TRBV4-3 combines with J gene TRBJ2-2, with 10 bases lining up with TRBD2. From germline, CDR1 is LGHNA and CDR2 YSLEER. Trimming took 4 bases from V and 2 from J; bases not matched to a gene: 10. CDR3 length: 18 amino acids. The CDR3 DNA reads TGCGCCAGCAGCCGGACAGTAGCGGGGGGACCCAACACCGGGGAGCTGTTTTTT. Translation gives CASSRTVAGGPNTGELFF.

The chain recombines TRBV29-1 with TRBJ1-2; weak D call: TRBD1 (5 bases). Germline V gene sequence: CDR1 SQVTM, CDR2 ANQGSEA. V gave up 4 bases and J gave up 3 bases, with 9 bases separating them. The CDR3 loop spans 12 amino acids. The CDR3 reads CSVVGVDYGYTF. DNA for the CDR3: TGCAGCGTTGTAGGGGTTGACTATGGCTACACCTTC.

The table lists this clone with a count of one. The CDR3 sequence: CASSPTDRYYEQYF. CDR3 in DNA: TGTGCCAGCAGCCCAACCGACAGATACTACGAGCAGTACTTC. This chain uses TRBV14 with TRBJ2-7; a weak D match, TRBD1 (5 bases). The V gene lost 4 bases and the J gene lost 3 bases, with 13 bases spanning the gap. The CDR3 covers 14 residues. From germline, CDR1 is SGHDN and CDR2 FVKESK.

The rearrangement joins TRBV7-2 to TRBJ2-7; D is ambiguous. Deletions cut 5 bases from V and 0 bases from J, with 5 bases between. This CDR3 is built from 12 residues. Germline V gene lookup returns CDR1 SGHTA and CDR2 FQGNSA. The CDR3: CASSTYSYEQYF. The CDR3 nucleotides read TGTGCCAGCAGCACTTACTCCTACGAGCAGTACTTC.

This clone was found a few times. The chain has TRBV7-3 and TRBJ2-1; 10 bases map to TRBD1. CDR3 size: 17 residues. Germline assignment: CDR1 SGHTA and CDR2 FQGTGA. Germline trimming cut 5 bases from V and 4 bases from J; bases unmatched to any gene: 11. CDR3 amino acids: CASSTLSRGQGYNEQFF. CDR3 DNA: TGTGCCAGCAGCACACTAAGTCGGGGACAGGGGTACAATGAGCAGTTCTTC.

The CDR3 loop reads CASSVDVGAYNSPLHF. The CDR3 bases are TGTGCCAGCAGCGTAGATGTGGGGGCTTATAATTCACCCCTCCACTTT. The chain employs TRBV9 and TRBJ1-6; D possibly corresponds to TRBD1 (6 bases). The CDR3 has 16 residues. Germline CDR1 SGDLS, CDR2 YYNGEE. V was trimmed by 0 bases and J by 4 bases, leaving 11 bases between them.

The chain employs TRBV2 and TRBJ2-7; no definite D call. The CDR3 sequence is 14 residues long. The germline CDR1 and CDR2 sequences are SNHLY and FYNNEI. V gave up 2 bases and J gave up 4 bases, with 12 bases separating them. The CDR3: CASSESGFRYEQYF. The DNA for the CDR3 is TGTGCCAGCAGTGAATCCGGGTTTAGGTACGAGCAGTACTTC.

The chain employs TRBV2 and TRBJ2-1; D remains unclear. There are 15 residues in the CDR3. Germline V gene sequence: CDR1 SNHLY, CDR2 FYNNEI. V lost 6 bases and J 6 bases, leaving 18 bases between the germline ends. The DNA for the CDR3 is TGTGCCAGCAGGGGCCAGCCGGCCGGATTCAATGAGCAGTTCTTC. Translated: CASRGQPAGFNEQFF.

V usage is TRBV15 and J usage is TRBJ2-2; 9 bases align to TRBD1. Unmatched junction bases numbered 2, after V lost 2 bases and J lost 1 base. The CDR3 is 16 amino acids. Germline assignment: CDR1 LNHNV and CDR2 YYDKDF (reference sequence). The CDR3 DNA follows: TGTGCCACCAGCAGACTGGGACAGGGGAACACCGGGGAGCTGTTTTTT. This gives the protein CATSRLGQGNTGELFF.

This clone was seen many times. This chain uses TRBV4-3 with TRBJ2-6; no firm D call. This CDR3 region has 16 residues. V was trimmed by 0 bases and J by 0 bases, leaving 6 bases between them. Germline CDR1 is LGHNA and CDR2 is YSLEER. CDR3 amino acids: CASSQDHSSGANVLTF. The CDR3 nucleotides read TGCGCCAGCAGCCAAGATCACAGCTCTGGGGCCAACGTCCTGACTTTC.

This chain uses TRBV28 with TRBJ2-7, with TRBD2 matching over 8 bases. CDR3 length equals 16 residues. After removal of 2 bases from V and 1 base from J, the junction contained 7 bases not matched to a gene. Looked up from germline, CDR1 is MDHEN and CDR2 is SYDVKM. DNA for the CDR3: TGTGCCAGCAGTTTAGAATACCGGGAGGGTTCCTACGAGCAGTACTTC. This gives the protein CASSLEYREGSYEQYF.

V is TRBV9 and J is TRBJ2-7, with TRBD2 as a possible D gene (6 bases). CDR1 and CDR2 (germline): SGDLS, YYNGEE. V was cut by 3 bases and J by 3 bases, with 16 bases left in between. The CDR3 extends over 15 amino acids. The CDR3 DNA follows: TGTGCCAGCAGCGCCTACGGGACTCCCAACTACGAGCAGTACTTC. Encoded protein: CASSAYGTPNYEQYF.

This sequence joins TRBV19 and TRBJ1-1; 10 nucleotides match TRBD1. The J segment lost 5 bases and the V segment lost 6 bases, leaving 0 bases of the junction unmatched. From germline, CDR1 is LNHDA and CDR2 SQIVND (reference sequence). The CDR3 has 12 amino acids. CDR3 nucleotides: TGTGCCAGTAGGGACAGGGGGACTGAAGCTTTCTTT. This codes for CASRDRGTEAFF.

The genes are TRBV27 and TRBJ1-6, with unresolved D. The CDR3 contains 13 residues. Trimming left V 6 bases short and J 10 bases short, with 13 bases between. Per the germline V gene, CDR1 is MNHEY and CDR2 is SMNVEV (reference sequence). This CDR3 is CASSPRAWSPLHF. The CDR3, as DNA: TGTGCCAGCAGCCCGAGGGCCTGGTCACCCCTCCACTTT.

J is TRBJ2-3 and V is TRBV7-9, with 15 positions matching TRBD2. V was clipped by 5 bases and J by 1 base; unmatched bases: 4. CDR3 length: 17 amino acids. Germline V gene lookup returns CDR1 SEHNR and CDR2 FQNEAQ (reference sequence). CDR3 in DNA: TGTGCCAGCAGCCAACGGACTAGCGGGGGGGGCACAGATACGCAGTATTTT. Encoded protein: CASSQRTSGGGTDTQYF.